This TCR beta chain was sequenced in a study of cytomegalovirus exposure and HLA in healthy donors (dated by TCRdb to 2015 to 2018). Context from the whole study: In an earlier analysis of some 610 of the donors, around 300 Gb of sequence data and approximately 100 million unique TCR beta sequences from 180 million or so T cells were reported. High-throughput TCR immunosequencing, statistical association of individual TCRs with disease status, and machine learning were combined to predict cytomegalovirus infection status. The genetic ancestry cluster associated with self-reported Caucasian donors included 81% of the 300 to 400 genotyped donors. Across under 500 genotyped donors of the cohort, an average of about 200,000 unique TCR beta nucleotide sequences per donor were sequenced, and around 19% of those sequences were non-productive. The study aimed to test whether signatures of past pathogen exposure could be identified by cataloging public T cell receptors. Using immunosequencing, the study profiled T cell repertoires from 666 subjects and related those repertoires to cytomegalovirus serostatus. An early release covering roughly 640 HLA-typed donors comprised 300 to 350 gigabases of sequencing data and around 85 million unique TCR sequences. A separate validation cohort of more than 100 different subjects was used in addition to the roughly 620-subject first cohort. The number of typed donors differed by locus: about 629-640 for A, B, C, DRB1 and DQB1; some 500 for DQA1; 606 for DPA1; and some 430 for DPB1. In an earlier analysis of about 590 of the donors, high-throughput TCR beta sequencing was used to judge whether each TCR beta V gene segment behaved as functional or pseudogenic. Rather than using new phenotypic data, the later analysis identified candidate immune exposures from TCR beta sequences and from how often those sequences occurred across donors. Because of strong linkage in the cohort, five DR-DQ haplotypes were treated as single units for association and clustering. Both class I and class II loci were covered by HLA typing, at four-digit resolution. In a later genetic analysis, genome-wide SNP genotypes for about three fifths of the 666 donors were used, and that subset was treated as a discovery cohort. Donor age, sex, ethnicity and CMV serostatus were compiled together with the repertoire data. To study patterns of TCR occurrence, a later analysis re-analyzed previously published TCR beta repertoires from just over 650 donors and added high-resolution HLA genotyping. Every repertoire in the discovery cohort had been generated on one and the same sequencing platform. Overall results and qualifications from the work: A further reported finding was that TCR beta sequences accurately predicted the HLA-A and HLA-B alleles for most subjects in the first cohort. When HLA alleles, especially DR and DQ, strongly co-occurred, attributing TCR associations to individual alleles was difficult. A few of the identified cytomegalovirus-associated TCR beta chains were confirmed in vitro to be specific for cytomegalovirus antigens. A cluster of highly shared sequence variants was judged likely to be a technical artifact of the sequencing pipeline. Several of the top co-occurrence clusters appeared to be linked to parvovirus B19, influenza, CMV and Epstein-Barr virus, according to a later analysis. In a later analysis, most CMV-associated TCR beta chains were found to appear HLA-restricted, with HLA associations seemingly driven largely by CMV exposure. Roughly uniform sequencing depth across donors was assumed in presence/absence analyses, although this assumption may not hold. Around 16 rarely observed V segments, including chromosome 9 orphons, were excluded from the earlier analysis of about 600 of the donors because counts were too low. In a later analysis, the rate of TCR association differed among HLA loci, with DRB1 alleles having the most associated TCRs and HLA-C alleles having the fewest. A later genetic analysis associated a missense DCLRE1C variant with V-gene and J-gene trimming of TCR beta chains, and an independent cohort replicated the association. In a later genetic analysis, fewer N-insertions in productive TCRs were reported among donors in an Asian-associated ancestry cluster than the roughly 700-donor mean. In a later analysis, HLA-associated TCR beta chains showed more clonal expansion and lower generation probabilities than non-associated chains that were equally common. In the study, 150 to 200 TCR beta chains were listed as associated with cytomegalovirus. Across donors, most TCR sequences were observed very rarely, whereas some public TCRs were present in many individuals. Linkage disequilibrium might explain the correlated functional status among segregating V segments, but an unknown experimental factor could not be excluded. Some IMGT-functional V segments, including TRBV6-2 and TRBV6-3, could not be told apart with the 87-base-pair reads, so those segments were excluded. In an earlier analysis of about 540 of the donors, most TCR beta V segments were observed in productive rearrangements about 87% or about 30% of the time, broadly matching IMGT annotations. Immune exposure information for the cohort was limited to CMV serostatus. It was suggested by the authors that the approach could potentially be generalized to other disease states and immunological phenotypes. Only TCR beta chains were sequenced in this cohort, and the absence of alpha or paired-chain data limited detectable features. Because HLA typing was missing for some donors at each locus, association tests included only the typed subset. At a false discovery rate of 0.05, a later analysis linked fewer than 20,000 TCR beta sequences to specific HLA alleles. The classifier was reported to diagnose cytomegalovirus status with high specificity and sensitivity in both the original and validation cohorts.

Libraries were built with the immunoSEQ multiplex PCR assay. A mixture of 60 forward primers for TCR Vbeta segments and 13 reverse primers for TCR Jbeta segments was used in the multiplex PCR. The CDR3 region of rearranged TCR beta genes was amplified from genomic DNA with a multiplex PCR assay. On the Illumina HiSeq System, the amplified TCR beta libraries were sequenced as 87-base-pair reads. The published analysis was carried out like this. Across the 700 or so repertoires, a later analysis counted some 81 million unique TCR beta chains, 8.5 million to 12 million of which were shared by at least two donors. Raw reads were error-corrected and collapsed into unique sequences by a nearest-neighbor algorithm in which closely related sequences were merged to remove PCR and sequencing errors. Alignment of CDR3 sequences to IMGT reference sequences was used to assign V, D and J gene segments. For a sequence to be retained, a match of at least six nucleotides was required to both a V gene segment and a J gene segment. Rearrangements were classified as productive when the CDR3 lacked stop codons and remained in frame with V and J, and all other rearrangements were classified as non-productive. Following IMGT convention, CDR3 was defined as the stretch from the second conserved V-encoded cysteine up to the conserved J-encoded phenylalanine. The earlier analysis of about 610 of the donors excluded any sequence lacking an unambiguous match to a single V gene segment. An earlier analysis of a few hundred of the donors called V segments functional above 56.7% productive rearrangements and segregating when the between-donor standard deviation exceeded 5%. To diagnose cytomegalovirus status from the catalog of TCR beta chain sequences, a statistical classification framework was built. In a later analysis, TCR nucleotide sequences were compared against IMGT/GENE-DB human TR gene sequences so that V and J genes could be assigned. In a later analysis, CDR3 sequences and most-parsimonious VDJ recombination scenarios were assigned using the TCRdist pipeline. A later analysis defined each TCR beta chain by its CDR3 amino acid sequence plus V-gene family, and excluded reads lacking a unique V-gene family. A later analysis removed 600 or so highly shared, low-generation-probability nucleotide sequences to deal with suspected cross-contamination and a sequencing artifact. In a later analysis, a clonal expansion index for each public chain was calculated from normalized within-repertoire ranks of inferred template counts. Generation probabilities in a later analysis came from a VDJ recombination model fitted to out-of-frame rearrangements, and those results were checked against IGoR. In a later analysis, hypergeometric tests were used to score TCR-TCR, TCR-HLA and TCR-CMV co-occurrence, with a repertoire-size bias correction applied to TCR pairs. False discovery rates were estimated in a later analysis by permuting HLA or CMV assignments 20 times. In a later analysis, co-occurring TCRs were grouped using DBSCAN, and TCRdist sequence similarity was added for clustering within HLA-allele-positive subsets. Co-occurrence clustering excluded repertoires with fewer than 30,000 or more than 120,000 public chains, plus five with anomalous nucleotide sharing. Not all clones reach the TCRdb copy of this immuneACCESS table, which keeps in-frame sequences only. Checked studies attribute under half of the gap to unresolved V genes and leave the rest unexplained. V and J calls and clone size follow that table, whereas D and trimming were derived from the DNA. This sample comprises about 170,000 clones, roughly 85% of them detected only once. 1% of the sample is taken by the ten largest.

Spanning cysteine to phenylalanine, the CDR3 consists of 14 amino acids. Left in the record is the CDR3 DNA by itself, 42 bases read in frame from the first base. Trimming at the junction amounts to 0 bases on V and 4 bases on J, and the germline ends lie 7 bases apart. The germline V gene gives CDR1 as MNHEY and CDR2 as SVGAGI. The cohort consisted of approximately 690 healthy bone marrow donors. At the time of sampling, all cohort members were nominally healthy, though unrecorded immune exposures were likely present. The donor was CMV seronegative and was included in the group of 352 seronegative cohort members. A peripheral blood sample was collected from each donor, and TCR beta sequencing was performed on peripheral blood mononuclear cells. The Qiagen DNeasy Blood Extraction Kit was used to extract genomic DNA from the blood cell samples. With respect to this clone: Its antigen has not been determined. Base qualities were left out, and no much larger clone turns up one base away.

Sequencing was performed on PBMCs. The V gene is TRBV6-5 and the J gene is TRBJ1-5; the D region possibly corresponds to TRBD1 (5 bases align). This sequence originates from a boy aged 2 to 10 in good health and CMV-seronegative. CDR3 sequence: CASSYSQGNQPQHF. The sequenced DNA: TGTGCCAGCAGTTACTCTCAGGGAAATCAGCCCCAGCATTTT.